The 6 T cell receptor beta chains below all came from one sample that was sequenced in a study of T cells in tuberculosis. Clones were sequenced by immunoSEQ multiplex PCR, and TCRdb holds only the in-frame ones, with some missing. The sample has approximately 35,000 clones, 95% to 97% seen once; the top ten hold 6.2%. Specimen: PBMCs. These receptors originate from a donor between 5 and 29 years old with latent tuberculosis or without tuberculosis infection.

The V gene is TRBV10-3, the J gene TRBJ1-1, with TRBD1 as a possible D gene (5 bases). CDR3 length: 11 residues. From germline, CDR1 is ENHRY and CDR2 SYGVKD. V lost 6 bases and J lost 7, with 9 bases in between. Here the CDR3 DNA reads TGTGCCATCAGCGGAGGGGTTGAAGCTTTCTTT. This encodes CAISGGVEAFF.

The rearrangement joins TRBV5-1 to TRBJ1-4; 9 positions agree with TRBD1. J gave up 7 bases and V 4 bases, and 5 bases lay outside the gene matches. Germline CDR1 is SGHRS and CDR2 is YFSETQ. This CDR3 region has 14 residues. CDR3: CASSRDRASEKLFF. In nucleotides, the CDR3 is TGCGCCAGCAGCCGGGACAGGGCTAGTGAAAAACTGTTTTTT.

The sample holds one count of this clone. CDR3 DNA sequence: TGTGCCAGCAGCCGGACTAGCGGGGGGGTCCCCACCCTCTACGAGCAGTACTTC. Encoded protein: CASSRTSGGVPTLYEQYF. The genes are TRBV11-2 and TRBJ2-7; 15 bases match TRBD2. The germline V gene encodes CDR1 SGHAT and CDR2 FQNNGV. V was pared by 5 bases and J by 3 bases, with 11 bases of the junction left unmatched. The CDR3 covers 18 residues.

The chain carries TRBV15 and TRBJ1-5; 7 bases are a match to TRBD1. The CDR3 is 16 amino acids. The germline V gene encodes CDR1 LNHNV and CDR2 YYDKDF (reference sequence). V shed 0 bases and J 4 bases; nucleotides not matched to a gene: 6. In DNA form, the CDR3 reads TGTGCCACCAGCAGAGACGACAGGGCTTTAAATCAGCCCCAGCATTTT. The encoded protein is CATSRDDRALNQPQHF.

The count of this clone is one. The chain couples TRBV7-2 to TRBJ2-3; D is possibly TRBD2 (6 bases). The V end was cut by 4 bases, the J end by 4 bases, with 9 bases between. The CDR3 loop spans 13 amino acids. In germline, CDR1 is SGHTA, CDR2 FQGNSA. The CDR3 region has the DNA TGTGCCAGCAGCTCGGCGGGACCAGATACGCAGTATTTT. Its protein is CASSSAGPDTQYF.

This chain links TRBV6-1 with TRBJ1-5; 7 nucleotides line up with TRBD1. Germline V CDR1 and CDR2: MNHNS, SASEGT. The ends lost 10 bases at V and 0 bases at J; junction bases unmatched: 6. The CDR3 runs 14 residues. In nucleotides, the CDR3 is TGTGCCACCTGGACAGGTTATAGCAATCAGCCCCAGCATTTT. Protein: CATWTGYSNQPQHF.